The following is a T cell receptor beta chain sequence with its context. The antigen is undetermined. The sample originates from a study of identical twins. Notes on the study in general: Cross-sectional statistical analysis was relied on for the conclusions, without the same donors being followed.

It was template switching that added a universal primer site, and there were unique molecular identifiers on the cDNA. TCRdb recomputed calls from the 5' RACE reads with MiXCR, one row per CDR3 protein. The sample lists 200,000 to 250,000 distinct CDR3 sequences; about 10% were seen once. This CDR3 spans 21 amino acids. Germline CDR1 MGHRA, CDR2 YSYEKL. V lost 0 bases to trimming and J lost 0 bases; unmatched junction nucleotides: 18. This clonotype was obtained from a middle-aged man in good health. Material: memory T cells sorted from blood. This sequence joins TRBV4-1 and TRBJ2-3, with TRBD1 identical over 7 bases. The CDR3 protein is CASSQDRGGELYQSSTDTQYF. For the CDR3, the DNA is TGCGCCAGCAGCCAAGATCGAGGGGGCGAACTCTACCAATCTAGCACAGATACGCAGTATTTT.